This is a list of T cell receptor beta chains from one sample in a study of pediatric ulcerative colitis. Produced via immunoSEQ multiplex PCR; TCRdb's table is partial and in-frame only. This table holds about 11,000 clones, 82% found once. The source material was gut tissue. The source is a girl aged 10-17 years who was a control in a study of pediatric ulcerative colitis. Each CDR3 is given with its conserved first and last residue. The D gene is left open where the match is weak. Clone size appears in some rows only: once, few, many, or a class for an expanded clone.

clone size | D gene | J gene | V gene | CDR3 length | CDR3 protein | CDR3 DNA
- | - | TRBJ1-5 | TRBV7-9 | 15 | CASSSSGFDNQPQHF | TGTGCCAGCAGCTCCTCTGGATTTGACAATCAGCCCCAGCATTTT
- | TRBD2 | TRBJ2-7 | TRBV7-9 | 15 | CASSLTLAGAGEQYF | TGTGCCAGCAGCTTAACACTAGCGGGAGCTGGCGAGCAGTACTTC
- | - | TRBJ2-3 | TRBV9 | 15 | CASSVEVGGTDTQYF | TGTGCCAGCAGCGTAGAGGTGGGAGGCACAGATACGCAGTATTTT
- | - | TRBJ1-1 | TRBV7-2 | 15 | CASSSRRALDTEAFF | TGTGCCAGCAGTTCCCGAAGGGCCTTGGACACTGAAGCTTTCTTT
- | TRBD2 | TRBJ2-3 | TRBV10-3 | 17 | CAIRETLAGGVADTQYF | TGTGCCATCAGGGAAACGCTAGCGGGAGGAGTTGCAGATACGCAGTATTTT
- | - | TRBJ2-7 | TRBV7-2 | 14 | CASTLWVTSYEQYF | TGTGCCAGCACTTTGTGGGTGACGTCCTACGAGCAGTACTTC
- | TRBD1 | TRBJ1-4 | TRBV27 | 15 | CASRSGTATNEKLFF | TGTGCCAGCAGATCGGGGACAGCAACTAATGAAAAACTGTTTTTT
- | TRBD1 | TRBJ1-2 | TRBV2 | 15 | CASSGWTGMNYGYTF | TGTGCCAGCAGTGGTTGGACAGGGATGAACTATGGCTACACCTTC
- | - | TRBJ1-1 | TRBV6-4 | 13 | CASSDRDNTEAFF | TGTGCCAGCAGTGACCGGGACAACACTGAAGCTTTCTTT
- | - | TRBJ2-5 | TRBV15 | 16 | CATSSPPGGIRETQYF | TGTGCCACCAGCAGTCCCCCCGGGGGAATCCGGGAGACCCAGTACTTC
- | - | TRBJ1-4 | TRBV28 | 13 | CASSPTWDEKLFF | TGTGCCAGCAGCCCCACATGGGATGAAAAACTGTTTTTT
- | TRBD1 | TRBJ2-2 | TRBV11-2 | 17 | CASSFITGETNTGELFF | TGTGCCAGCAGCTTCATCACAGGGGAGACGAACACCGGGGAGCTGTTTTTT
- | - | TRBJ2-7 | TRBV4-3 | 15 | CASSQESLGGYEQYF | TGCGCCAGCAGCCAAGAGTCTTTGGGGGGTTACGAGCAGTACTTC
- | - | TRBJ2-5 | TRBV7-6 | 14 | CASSLVRDAETQYF | TGTGCCAGCAGCTTAGTCAGGGATGCAGAGACCCAGTACTTC
- | - | TRBJ1-2 | TRBV19 | 15 | CASSPLAGGSYGYTF | TGTGCCAGTAGCCCCCTTGCGGGGGGCAGCTATGGCTACACCTTC
- | TRBD2 | TRBJ2-7 | TRBV6-6 | 15 | CASRGLAGGFDEQYF | TGTGCCAGCAGGGGACTAGCGGGAGGGTTTGACGAGCAGTACTTC
- | - | TRBJ2-2 | TRBV11-2 | 14 | CASSFRGATGELFF | TGTGCCAGCAGCTTCCGGGGAGCCACCGGGGAGCTGTTTTTT
large | TRBD1 | TRBJ1-1 | TRBV6-6 | 15 | CASSFSARTGSEAFF | TGTGCCAGCAGTTTCTCGGCCCGGACAGGGTCTGAAGCTTTCTTT
once | - | TRBJ2-7 | TRBV28 | 16 | CASSWGGGQGPIEQYF | TGTGCCAGCAGTTGGGGGGGCGGACAGGGTCCCATCGAGCAGTACTTC
few | - | TRBJ1-3 | TRBV9 | 15 | CASSPGWDSGNTIYF | TGTGCCAGCAGCCCGGGGTGGGACTCTGGAAACACCATATATTTT
- | TRBD2 | TRBJ2-2 | TRBV6-4 | 16 | CASSDGLAGQTGELFF | TGTGCCAGCAGTGACGGCCTAGCGGGACAAACCGGGGAGCTGTTTTTT
- | TRBD2 | TRBJ2-7 | TRBV30 | 12 | CAWTSGNYEQYF | TGTGCCTGGACTAGCGGGAACTACGAGCAGTACTTC
- | - | TRBJ1-2 | TRBV28 | 12 | CASNTGFYGYTF | TGTGCCAGCAATACAGGGTTCTATGGCTACACCTTC
- | - | TRBJ1-4 | TRBV2 | 13 | CASRVQGGEKLFF | TGTGCCAGCAGGGTTCAGGGTGGGGAAAAACTGTTTTTT
- | - | TRBJ1-2 | TRBV6-6 | 13 | CASSSGLSYGYTF | TGTGCCAGCAGTTCGGGACTTAGCTATGGCTACACCTTC
- | - | TRBJ2-3 | TRBV7-8 | 16 | CASSFSPATSTDTQYF | TGTGCCAGCAGCTTTTCTCCAGCGACTAGCACAGATACGCAGTATTTT
- | - | TRBJ2-7 | TRBV10-3 | 15 | CAISEGDRFAYEQYF | TGTGCCATCAGTGAGGGAGACAGGTTTGCCTACGAGCAGTACTTC
medium-sized | - | TRBJ2-7 | TRBV7-2 | 15 | CASSLALRGLYEQYF | TGTGCCAGCAGCTTAGCGCTCCGAGGGTTGTACGAGCAGTACTTC
once | TRBD2 | TRBJ2-1 | TRBV6-1 | 14 | CASSPGLVHNEQFF | TGTGCCAGCAGCCCTGGACTAGTCCACAATGAGCAGTTCTTC
- | - | TRBJ1-2 | TRBV7-9 | 14 | CASSLSDGDYGYTF | TGTGCCAGCAGCTTATCGGACGGGGACTATGGCTACACCTTC
- | - | TRBJ1-1 | TRBV6-5 | 14 | CASSPLGPGTEAFF | TGTGCCAGCAGTCCCTTGGGCCCGGGCACTGAAGCTTTCTTT
- | TRBD1 | TRBJ1-6 | TRBV27 | 14 | CASSRDSNNSPLHF | TGTGCCAGCAGCCGGGACAGCAATAATTCACCCCTCCACTTT
few | TRBD1 | TRBJ1-5 | TRBV30 | 15 | CAWSRDRGANQPQHF | TGTGCCTGGAGTAGGGACAGGGGTGCCAATCAGCCCCAGCATTTT
- | TRBD2 | TRBJ2-1 | TRBV5-1 | 15 | CASSLGSGRANEQFF | TGCGCCAGCAGCTTGGGATCCGGGAGGGCCAATGAGCAGTTCTTC
- | - | TRBJ1-3 | TRBV5-1 | 18 | CASSLYALGEGPGNTIYF | TGCGCCAGCAGTCTTTATGCCCTCGGGGAGGGCCCTGGGAACACCATATATTTT
few | - | TRBJ2-1 | TRBV4-2 | 14 | CASSPLLRTNEQFF | TGTGCCAGCAGCCCATTGCTGAGGACAAATGAGCAGTTCTTC
- | TRBD2 | TRBJ2-1 | TRBV14 | 14 | CASKIAGSASEQFF | TGTGCCAGCAAAATAGCGGGATCGGCGAGTGAGCAGTTCTTC
- | TRBD1 | TRBJ1-3 | TRBV2 | 15 | CASVGQVFSGNTIYF | TGTGCCAGCGTTGGACAGGTTTTCTCTGGAAACACCATATATTTT
- | - | TRBJ1-2 | TRBV19 | 14 | CASSIDLGGYGYTF | TGTGCCAGTAGTATAGATCTGGGCGGCTATGGCTACACCTTC
- | - | TRBJ2-2 | TRBV9 | 13 | CASSVRYTGELFF | TGTGCCAGCAGCGTTAGGTACACCGGGGAGCTGTTTTTT
- | TRBD2 | TRBJ2-3 | TRBV20-1 | 11 | CSARAGTSEYF | TGCAGTGCTAGAGCGGGGACTAGTGAGTATTTT
once | TRBD2 | TRBJ2-6 | TRBV7-2 | 19 | CASSPGGLAGVSGANVLTF | TGTGCCAGCAGCCCCGGGGGGCTAGCGGGAGTATCTGGGGCCAACGTCCTGACTTTC
few | - | TRBJ2-3 | TRBV6-1 | 13 | CASSEDQTGAQYF | TGTGCCAGCAGTGAAGATCAGACGGGTGCGCAGTATTTT
- | TRBD2 | TRBJ2-1 | TRBV10-1 | 18 | CASSPGLAGEAGGDEQFF | TGCGCCAGCAGCCCGGGACTAGCGGGAGAGGCGGGAGGGGATGAGCAGTTCTTC
- | - | TRBJ2-7 | TRBV27 | 13 | CASSDDGPYEQYF | TGTGCCAGCAGTGATGACGGTCCCTACGAGCAGTACTTC
- | TRBD2 | TRBJ2-7 | TRBV6-1 | 15 | CASSEGLAEGYEQYF | TGTGCCAGCAGTGAGGGACTAGCGGAGGGCTACGAGCAGTACTTC
once | - | TRBJ2-1 | TRBV18 | 13 | CASSPTWGNEQFF | TGTGCCAGCTCACCAACATGGGGCAATGAGCAGTTCTTC
- | - | TRBJ2-1 | TRBV6-5 | 11 | CASGTLNEQFF | TGTGCCAGCGGAACGTTGAATGAGCAGTTCTTC
- | TRBD1 | TRBJ1-1 | TRBV5-4 | 16 | CASSLPRGTEQTEAFF | TGTGCCAGCAGCTTGCCGAGAGGGACAGAACAAACTGAAGCTTTCTTT
- | TRBD1 | TRBJ2-2 | TRBV7-9 | 15 | CASSLTRTGTVELFF | TGTGCCAGCAGCTTAACGAGGACAGGCACCGTGGAGCTGTTTTTT
- | - | TRBJ2-5 | TRBV4-2 | 12 | CASSALGETQYF | TGTGCCAGCAGCGCCCTCGGAGAGACCCAGTACTTC
- | - | TRBJ2-2 | TRBV28 | 15 | CASSLVTASTGELFF | TGTGCCAGCAGTTTAGTGACAGCCAGCACCGGGGAGCTGTTTTTT
- | - | TRBJ2-1 | TRBV5-1 | 14 | CASSLGGIGNEQFF | TGCGCCAGCAGCTTGGGCGGGATAGGCAATGAGCAGTTCTTC